A single T cell receptor (beta chain) is shown here with its context. As yet, its antigen is unknown. The CDR3 covers 14 residues. V was trimmed by 4 bases and J by 5 bases, leaving 12 bases between them. Per the germline V gene, CDR1 is LGHNA and CDR2 is YSLEER. The data were taken from a study of cytomegalovirus exposure and HLA in healthy donors. Study outcomes and limitations: Cytomegalovirus-associated TCR beta chains were listed, numbering roughly 150. Several of the most significant clusters appeared, in a later analysis, to be linked to common viral pathogens. Trimming of TCR beta V- and J-genes showed a link, identified in a later analysis, to a missense DCLRE1C variant.

With 60 Vbeta and 13 Jbeta primers, the PCR was carried out. Sequencing used immunoSEQ multiplex PCR; TCRdb keeps in-frame clones, though not all of them. The table includes about 57,000 clones, 65% to 90% detected once. The TCR comes from a man in his thirties or forties in good health and CMV-seronegative. Material for sequencing was PBMCs. The rearrangement joins TRBV4-3 to TRBJ2-1; D may be TRBD2 (6 bases). The CDR3 here is CASSRAGRDNEQFF. The CDR3 region has the DNA TGCGCCAGCAGCCGAGCGGGCAGGGACAATGAGCAGTTCTTC.